Each of the 15 T cell receptor beta chains below was sequenced from the same sample in a study of blood T cell repertoires in COVID-19. The assay was immunoSEQ multiplex PCR, and TCRdb's table has in-frame clones only and misses some. The sample lists fewer than 200,000 clones, roughly 84% seen once, with 8.3% in the top ten. Material for sequencing was peripheral blood. The source is a woman aged 55-75 years with COVID-19, enrolled during active disease.

This chain connects TRBV5-5 to TRBJ1-2; D uncertain. Trimming removed 4 bases at V and 0 bases at J, with 10 bases between. Germline-derived CDR1 and CDR2 are SGHKS and YYEKEE (reference sequence). The CDR3 totals 14 residues. CDR3 in amino acids: CASSVYSANYGYTF. The CDR3, as DNA: TGTGCCAGCAGCGTGTATTCAGCTAACTATGGCTACACCTTC.

The table lists this clone with a count of one. The chain joins TRBV5-4 to TRBJ1-6; 10 nucleotides agree with TRBD1. Germline values: CDR1 SGHNT, CDR2 YYREEE (reference sequence). Trimming at V came to 4 bases and at J to 6 bases, leaving 7 bases not matched to a gene. CDR3 length equals 16 residues. The CDR3 loop is CASSPGGQGSNSPLHF. The CDR3 DNA sequence: TGTGCCAGCAGCCCGGGGGGACAGGGGAGTAATTCACCCCTCCACTTT.

This chain links TRBV19 with TRBJ2-1, with D possibly being TRBD2 (5 bases). Per the germline V gene, CDR1 is LNHDA and CDR2 is SQIVND (reference sequence). Trimming took off 1 base at V and 1 base at J, with 14 bases between the two ends. This CDR3 spans 17 amino acids. CDR3 sequence (DNA): TGTGCCAGTAGTATAGGAGGAGCTGGAGGTTCCTACAATGAGCAGTTCTTC. It specifies CASSIGGAGGSYNEQFF.

V usage is TRBV5-1 and J usage is TRBJ1-3; 9 positions match TRBD1. Per germline, CDR1 SGHRS and CDR2 YFSETQ. V lost 4 bases to trimming and J lost 4 bases; unmatched junction nucleotides: 9. CDR3 length: 16 residues. The CDR3 spells CASSPAGTGRGNTIYF. DNA of the CDR3: TGCGCCAGCAGCCCGGCCGGGACAGGGAGAGGAAACACCATATATTTT.

The rearrangement links TRBV27 to TRBJ1-6; 7 nucleotides line up with TRBD1. The trim removed 4 bases at V and 8 bases at J, leaving 8 bases unmatched. Per the germline V gene, CDR1 is MNHEY and CDR2 is SMNVEV (reference sequence). CDR3 length equals 15 residues. DNA for the CDR3: TGTGCCAGCAGTTCCGGACAGGATGGTGATTCACCCCTCCACTTT. Its translation is CASSSGQDGDSPLHF.

The gene calls are TRBV5-1 and TRBJ1-3, with D hard to call. Germline-derived CDR1 and CDR2 are SGHRS and YFSETQ. The V gene lost 5 bases and the J gene lost 0 bases, with 15 bases spanning the gap. This CDR3 has 16 residues. The CDR3 DNA reads as TGCGCCAGCAGGGAGGCAGAGACGATCTCTGGAAACACCATATATTTT. Its translation is CASREAETISGNTIYF. Full variable domain (rest looked up from reference TRBV5-1 and TRBJ1-3): KAGVTQTPRYLIKTRGQQVTLSCSPISGHRSVSWYQQTPGQGLQFLFEYFSETQRNKGNFPGRFSGRQFSNSRSEMNVSTLELGDSALYLCASREAETISGNTIYFGEGSWLTVV.

The chain links TRBV2 to TRBJ2-7; 9 bases fit TRBD2. In germline, CDR1 is SNHLY, CDR2 FYNNEI. V lost 7 bases to trimming and J lost 5 bases; unmatched junction nucleotides: 15. This CDR3 comprises 16 residues. The CDR3 protein is CASIKGTAGGLNEQYV. The CDR3 nucleotides read TGTGCCAGCATCAAAGGAACAGCGGGGGGTCTTAACGAGCAGTACGTC.

The genes are TRBV7-2 and TRBJ2-7, with D perhaps TRBD2 (6 bases). There are 13 residues in the CDR3. V gave up 5 bases and J gave up 3 bases, with 11 bases separating them. Germline-derived CDR1 and CDR2 are SGHTA and FQGNSA. For the CDR3, the DNA is TGTGCCAGCAGCCCGGGACTGATCTACGAGCAGTACTTC. Translation gives CASSPGLIYEQYF.

This rearrangement joins TRBV7-9 to TRBJ2-7, with D unresolved. With 5 bases removed from V and 7 bases from J, the gap between germline ends came to 18 bases. CDR3 length: 14 residues. CDR1 is SEHNR, CDR2 FQNEAQ, per germline (reference sequence). CDR3: CASSGRRVGPEQYF. The DNA of the CDR3 is TGTGCCAGCAGCGGCCGGCGCGTGGGCCCAGAGCAGTACTTC. Variable domain in full (rest from reference TRBV7-9 and TRBJ2-7): DTGVSQNPRHKITKRGQNVTFRCDPISEHNRLYWYRQTLGQGPEFLTYFQNEAQLEKSRLLSDRFSAERPKGSFSTLEIQRTEQGDSAMYLCASSGRRVGPEQYFGPGTRLTVT.

The genes are TRBV19 and TRBJ1-5; 9 nucleotides agree with TRBD1. The ends lost 3 bases at V and 6 bases at J; junction bases unmatched: 9. Per the germline V gene, CDR1 is LNHDA and CDR2 is SQIVND (reference sequence). The CDR3 is 16 amino acids. The CDR3: CASSISYRGQGQPQHF. CDR3 nucleotide sequence: TGTGCCAGTAGTATCTCTTACAGGGGGCAAGGTCAGCCCCAGCATTTT.

The gene calls are TRBV7-3 and TRBJ1-1; D perhaps matches TRBD1 (6 bases). With 5 bases removed from V and 9 bases from J, the gap between germline ends came to 13 bases. Germline values: CDR1 SGHTA, CDR2 FQGTGA. The length of the CDR3 is 12 residues. Written as DNA, the CDR3 is TGTGCCAGCAGCAACCTGCAGGGGCAAGCTTTCTTT. It is translated as CASSNLQGQAFF.

The J gene is TRBJ2-2, the V gene TRBV11-2; 10 nucleotides line up with TRBD1. Losses at the gene ends were 3 bases for V and 7 bases for J; bases not matched to a gene: 2. The germline gives CDR1 SGHAT, CDR2 FQNNGV. The CDR3 sequence is 14 residues long. DNA for the CDR3: TGTGCCAGCAGCTTGGACAGGGGGAGCGGGGAGCTGTTTTTT. Its protein is CASSLDRGSGELFF. Drawing the rest from reference TRBV11-2 and TRBJ2-2, the complete variable domain is EAGVAQSPRYKIIEKRQSVAFWCNPISGHATLYWYQQILGQGPKLLIQFQNNGVVDDSQLPKDRFSAERLKGVDSTLKIQPAKLEDSAVYLCASSLDRGSGELFFGEGSRLTVL.

The J gene is TRBJ1-1, the V gene TRBV6-5, with TRBD1 matching 10 bases. Germline CDR1 MNHEY, CDR2 SVGAGI. This CDR3 comprises 15 residues. V gave up 8 bases and J gave up 9 bases; unmatched junction bases: 15. The CDR3: CASSRDRGVEVKAFF. The CDR3 DNA is TGTGCCAGCTCTAGGGACAGGGGTGTCGAAGTGAAAGCTTTCTTT.

This clone was recorded a few times. The genes are TRBV5-5 and TRBJ2-1, with 7 bases fitting TRBD1. CDR1 and CDR2 (germline): SGHKS, YYEKEE (reference sequence). The CDR3 runs to 17 residues. V shed 1 base and J 0 bases; nucleotides not matched to a gene: 7. The CDR3 reads CASSLRLTGSSYNEQFF. For the CDR3, the DNA is TGTGCCAGCAGCTTGCGGCTGACAGGGAGCTCCTACAATGAGCAGTTCTTC.

This clone was recorded only once. The chain couples TRBV5-6 to TRBJ1-2, with 8 bases aligning to TRBD1. V trimming: 4 bases; J trimming: 2 bases; junction bases outside the gene matches: 4. The CDR3 is 14 residues long. Germline V gives CDR1 SGHDT, CDR2 YYEEEE. CDR3 sequence reads: CASSARTGNYGYTF. CDR3 DNA: TGTGCCAGCAGCGCCAGGACAGGGAACTATGGCTACACCTTC.